A selection of T cell receptor beta chains follows, all from one sample in a study of T cell responses to AZD1222 COVID-19 vaccine. The table came from immunoSEQ multiplex PCR; TCRdb's copy has only in-frame clones and leaves some out. Of 150,000 to 200,000 clones listed, roughly 94% are singletons. The sequenced sample was peripheral blood, obtained on day 0 of AZD1222 vaccination. These receptors were collected from an adult in good health. Both conserved end residues are part of each CDR3. D genes are given only for firm matches. Size tells how often a clone was seen (once, few, many) or the class of an expanded clone, and some rows leave it out.

CDR3nt: TGCGCCAGCAGCCAGGACGCCTCTAACTATGGCTACACCTTC; CDR3aa: CASSQDASNYGYTF; abundance: once; v_gene: TRBV4-1; d_gene: .; j_gene: TRBJ1-2
CDR3nt: TGTGCCAGTAGTTATGGCGTCTCCTACGAGCAGTACTTC; CDR3aa: CASSYGVSYEQYF; abundance: .; v_gene: TRBV19; d_gene: .; j_gene: TRBJ2-7
CDR3nt: TGCAGCGTGCACGGGACAGGGGCGGAGAATTCACCCCTCCACTTT; CDR3aa: CSVHGTGAENSPLHF; abundance: once; v_gene: TRBV29-1; d_gene: TRBD1; j_gene: TRBJ1-6
CDR3nt: TGTGCCAGCAGCTACAGGGATCATGAAGCTTTCTTT; CDR3aa: CASSYRDHEAFF; abundance: .; v_gene: TRBV3-1/TRBV3-2; d_gene: .; j_gene: TRBJ1-1
CDR3nt: TGTGCCAGCAGCTTATTAGGCGGGACAGGGGGCAACGAGCAGTACTTC; CDR3aa: CASSLLGGTGGNEQYF; abundance: .; v_gene: TRBV7-9; d_gene: TRBD1; j_gene: TRBJ2-7
CDR3nt: TGTGCCAGCAGCTTACAAGGGTCAGATACGCAGTATTTT; CDR3aa: CASSLQGSDTQYF; abundance: .; v_gene: TRBV7-2; d_gene: .; j_gene: TRBJ2-3
CDR3nt: TGCGCCAGCAGTGACGGTACGTTAGCCTACGAGCAGTACTTC; CDR3aa: CASSDGTLAYEQYF; abundance: .; v_gene: TRBV10-1; d_gene: .; j_gene: TRBJ2-7
CDR3nt: TGTGCCAGCAGTGGGGGCTGGGGAGCTAGTCATCAGCCCCAGCATTTT; CDR3aa: CASSGGWGASHQPQHF; abundance: .; v_gene: TRBV6-1; d_gene: .; j_gene: TRBJ1-5
CDR3nt: TGTGCCGCCAGTGATTTGAAGGGGGCCAAAGCTTTCTTT; CDR3aa: CAASDLKGAKAFF; abundance: .; v_gene: TRBV24-1; d_gene: TRBD1; j_gene: TRBJ1-1
CDR3nt: TGCGCCAGCAGCCCAGCAGCCGGGGAGCTGTTTTTT; CDR3aa: CASSPAAGELFF; abundance: .; v_gene: TRBV5-1; d_gene: .; j_gene: TRBJ2-2
CDR3nt: TGTGCCAGCAGCCAAGATACCCCCTCCTATGGCTACACCTTC; CDR3aa: CASSQDTPSYGYTF; abundance: .; v_gene: TRBV3-1/TRBV3-2; d_gene: .; j_gene: TRBJ1-2
CDR3nt: TGTGCCAGCAGTAGGGGGTTCGAAAAACTGTTTTTT; CDR3aa: CASSRGFEKLFF; abundance: .; v_gene: TRBV6-2/TRBV6-3; d_gene: .; j_gene: TRBJ1-4
CDR3nt: TGCGCCAGCCAGTCCCAGGGCGGTTCACCCCTCCACTTT; CDR3aa: CASQSQGGSPLHF; abundance: .; v_gene: TRBV5-1; d_gene: .; j_gene: TRBJ1-6
CDR3nt: TGTGCCAGAAGCTCCCGTTCACAGGGAGGGAGCAATCAGCCCCAGCATTTT; CDR3aa: CARSSRSQGGSNQPQHF; abundance: .; v_gene: TRBV5-3; d_gene: .; j_gene: TRBJ1-5
CDR3nt: TGTGCCAGCAGTTACTCGGCCAGCTATGGCTACACCTTC; CDR3aa: CASSYSASYGYTF; abundance: .; v_gene: TRBV6-5; d_gene: .; j_gene: TRBJ1-2
CDR3nt: TGTGCCAGTAGTATAGGGTGGCAGCCCCAGCATTTT; CDR3aa: CASSIGWQPQHF; abundance: .; v_gene: TRBV19; d_gene: .; j_gene: TRBJ1-5
CDR3nt: TGTGCCAGCAGCCCATCAGGGACACTACCGAATTCACCCCTCCACTTT; CDR3aa: CASSPSGTLPNSPLHF; abundance: .; v_gene: TRBV7-9; d_gene: .; j_gene: TRBJ1-6
CDR3nt: TGCGCCAGCAGCTCGGGACAGGGAACCCTCTACGAGCAGTACTTC; CDR3aa: CASSSGQGTLYEQYF; abundance: .; v_gene: TRBV5-1; d_gene: TRBD1; j_gene: TRBJ2-7
CDR3nt: TGTGCCGGAGGGGTCTGGGAAGGACAGCCCCAGCATTTT; CDR3aa: CAGGVWEGQPQHF; abundance: .; v_gene: TRBV30; d_gene: .; j_gene: TRBJ1-5
CDR3nt: TGTGCCAGCAGCCAGAGGGCCGGGAGAGGCTACACCTTC; CDR3aa: CASSQRAGRGYTF; abundance: .; v_gene: TRBV7-9; d_gene: .; j_gene: TRBJ1-2
CDR3nt: TGTGCCAGTAGTATAGTTGGAAATGAGCAGTTCTTC; CDR3aa: CASSIVGNEQFF; abundance: .; v_gene: TRBV19; d_gene: .; j_gene: TRBJ2-1
CDR3nt: .; CDR3aa: CASSKVGRGTAGPNTGELFF; abundance: .; v_gene: TRBV21-1; d_gene: .; j_gene: TRBJ2-2
CDR3nt: TGTGCCAGCAGCTTCCTGGGAACTTTGAACACTGAAGCTTTCTTT; CDR3aa: CASSFLGTLNTEAFF; abundance: .; v_gene: TRBV11-2; d_gene: .; j_gene: TRBJ1-1
CDR3nt: TGTGCCACCAGCAGAGAAGCCCTCTACGAGCAGTACTTC; CDR3aa: CATSREALYEQYF; abundance: .; v_gene: TRBV15; d_gene: .; j_gene: TRBJ2-7
CDR3nt: TGCGCCAGCAGCCCAAGGGAAGGGGGCAATGAGCAGTTCTTC; CDR3aa: CASSPREGGNEQFF; abundance: .; v_gene: TRBV4-1; d_gene: .; j_gene: TRBJ2-1
CDR3nt: TGTGCCAGCAGCCAAGATCTAAGGATCTCTGGGGCCAACGTCCTGACTTTC; CDR3aa: CASSQDLRISGANVLTF; abundance: .; v_gene: TRBV3-1/TRBV3-2; d_gene: .; j_gene: TRBJ2-6
CDR3nt: TGTGCCAGCAGTGGGAGGGGCCGGAATATAGGTACGCAGTATTTT; CDR3aa: CASSGRGRNIGTQYF; abundance: .; v_gene: TRBV28; d_gene: TRBD2; j_gene: TRBJ2-3